The 2 T cell receptor beta chains in this list originate from one sample, sequenced in a study of blood T cell repertoires in COVID-19. Using immunoSEQ multiplex PCR, the repertoire was profiled, and TCRdb retains in-frame clones only, with some absent. The data show 120,000 to 150,000 clones, around 86% seen once. What was sequenced was peripheral blood. The receptors were sampled from a man aged 50 or older who had recovered from COVID-19.

The V and J genes are TRBV11-2 and TRBJ2-1, with 11 nucleotides matching TRBD2. V lost 3 bases to trimming and J lost 2 bases; unmatched junction nucleotides: 6. The CDR3 has 17 amino acids. Germline CDR1 reads SGHAT; CDR2 reads FQNNGV. As DNA, the CDR3 is TGTGCCAGCAGCTTTCAACTAGCGGGGGCTCCCTACAATGAGCAGTTCTTC. Translating gives CASSFQLAGAPYNEQFF.

The CDR3 bases are TGCGCCAGCAGCCAAGAAGGGACAGTCTATGGCTACACCTTC. This sequence encodes CASSQEGTVYGYTF. V usage is TRBV4-3 and J usage is TRBJ1-2; 7 bases map to TRBD1. V trimming: 0 bases; J trimming: 4 bases; junction bases outside the gene matches: 2. Germline CDR1 and CDR2: LGHNA and YSLEER. The CDR3 is made up of 14 amino acids.